This T cell receptor beta chain was documented in a study of cytomegalovirus exposure and HLA in healthy donors. Profiled with immunoSEQ multiplex PCR; TCRdb holds only in-frame clones, not every one. In the table there are fewer than 75,000 clones, roughly 96% of which are singletons. Study-level findings and limits: The authors confirmed in vitro that a few CMV-associated chains were specific for CMV antigens.

In regard to this clone: What it binds is not known.

The V gene's germline CDR1 is MNHEY and CDR2 SMNVEV (reference sequence). Trimming removed 6 bases from V and 0 bases from J, with 11 bases in between. The CDR3 is made up of 14 amino acids. The chain carries TRBV27 and TRBJ1-1; perhaps TRBD1 as D (6 bases). The receptor comes from a man between 18 and 35 years old in good health and CMV-seronegative. Sequenced material: PBMCs. CDR3 loop: CASRVTGMNTEAFF. The CDR3 nucleotides read TGTGCCAGCAGGGTCACAGGGATGAACACTGAAGCTTTCTTT.